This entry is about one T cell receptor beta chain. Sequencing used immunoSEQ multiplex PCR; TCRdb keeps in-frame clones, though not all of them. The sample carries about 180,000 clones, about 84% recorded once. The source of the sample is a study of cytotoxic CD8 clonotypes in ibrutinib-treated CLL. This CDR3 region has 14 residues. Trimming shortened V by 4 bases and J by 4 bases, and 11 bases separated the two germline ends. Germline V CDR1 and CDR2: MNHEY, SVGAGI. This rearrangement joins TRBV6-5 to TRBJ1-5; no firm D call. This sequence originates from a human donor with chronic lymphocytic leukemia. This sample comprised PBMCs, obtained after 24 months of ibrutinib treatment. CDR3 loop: CASSSAPVNQPQHF. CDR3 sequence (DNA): TGTGCCAGCAGTTCAGCCCCGGTAAATCAGCCCCAGCATTTT.